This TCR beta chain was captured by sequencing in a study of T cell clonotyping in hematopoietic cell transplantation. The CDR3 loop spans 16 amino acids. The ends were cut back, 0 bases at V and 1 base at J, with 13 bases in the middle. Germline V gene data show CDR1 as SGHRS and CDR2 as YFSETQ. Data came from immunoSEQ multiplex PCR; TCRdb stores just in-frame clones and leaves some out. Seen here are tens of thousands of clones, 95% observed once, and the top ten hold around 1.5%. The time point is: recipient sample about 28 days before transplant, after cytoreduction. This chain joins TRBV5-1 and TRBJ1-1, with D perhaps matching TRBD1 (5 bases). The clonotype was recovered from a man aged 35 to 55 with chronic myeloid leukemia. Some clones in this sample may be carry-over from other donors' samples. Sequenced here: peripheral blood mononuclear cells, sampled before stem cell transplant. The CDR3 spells CASSLEGGGQNTEAFF. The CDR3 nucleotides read TGCGCCAGCAGCTTGGAAGGTGGAGGACAGAACACTGAAGCTTTCTTT.